The sequence of this T cell receptor beta chain was determined in a study of blood T cell repertoires in COVID-19. Study at large: T cells, B-cell-depleted T cells, or PBMCs supplied cDNA or gDNA.

In germline, CDR1 is SGHTA, CDR2 FQGNSA. V shed 0 bases and J shed 2 bases, with 7 bases lying between them. The CDR3 sequence is 14 residues long. Measured with immunoSEQ multiplex PCR; TCRdb has only the in-frame clones, and not every one. The sample carries some 190,000 clones, about 75% recorded once. Input material: peripheral blood. The source of this sequence is a woman aged 45-60 years with active or convalescent COVID-19. The V call is TRBV7-2, the J call TRBJ2-5; D not resolved. The CDR3 loop is CASSLAGRQETQYF. The DNA of the CDR3 is TGTGCCAGCAGCTTAGCGGGCAGGCAAGAGACCCAGTACTTC.